The 19 T cell receptor beta chains below were found in one sample sequenced in a study of PD-1 blockade in mismatch repair-deficient tumors. No antigen is known for these receptors. The repertoire was sequenced with immunoSEQ multiplex PCR; TCRdb's copy has only in-frame clones and lacks some. The sample shows some 16,000 clones, roughly 80% of them seen only once. Sample time point: roughly 10-day in vitro stimulation with candidate neoantigen peptide 5. The sample was cells cultured in vitro, taken from a patient treated with pembrolizumab. Receptor source: an adult with mismatch repair-deficient cancer.

V usage is TRBV6-5 and J usage is TRBJ1-5, with D possibly being TRBD1 (5 bases). The CDR3 runs 15 residues. Germline loops: CDR1 MNHEY, CDR2 SVGAGI. Trimming left V 5 bases short and J 7 bases short, with 18 bases between. The CDR3 DNA reads as TGTGCCAGCAGTCCGCTCGGTAGGGGTGGACAGCCCCAGCATTTT. Encoded protein: CASSPLGRGGQPQHF.

The chain carries TRBV5-1 and TRBJ2-1; TRBD2 aligns across 8 bases. This CDR3 region has 15 residues. The trim removed 4 bases at V and 8 bases at J, leaving 11 bases unmatched. From germline, CDR1 is SGHRS and CDR2 YFSETQ. CDR3 bases: TGCGCCAGCAGCCCGACCGGGACTAGTGGCGATGAGCAGTTCTTC. Translating gives CASSPTGTSGDEQFF.

V usage is TRBV7-9 and J usage is TRBJ1-4; 9 bases fit TRBD1. V gave up 1 base and J gave up 4 bases; unmatched junction bases: 4. CDR3 size: 16 residues. Looked up from germline, CDR1 is SEHNR and CDR2 is FQNEAQ (reference sequence). CDR3 sequence (DNA): TGTGCCAGCAGCTTAGGGGACAGGGCAGGTAATGAAAAACTGTTTTTT. Its protein is CASSLGDRAGNEKLFF.

This clone was detected only once. The chain combines TRBV6-5 with TRBJ2-7; 8 bases match TRBD2. Trimming cost V 0 bases and J 0 bases; bases outside gene matches: 1. This CDR3 has 15 amino acids. Germline assignment: CDR1 MNHEY and CDR2 SVGAGI. For the CDR3, the DNA is TGTGCCAGCAGTTACTCTAGCGGGATCTCCTACGAGCAGTACTTC. It is translated as CASSYSSGISYEQYF.

The chain employs TRBV19 and TRBJ2-5; D possibly corresponds to TRBD1 (6 bases). CDR1 and CDR2 from the germline V gene are LNHDA and SQIVND (reference sequence). The CDR3 has 18 amino acids. V gave up 0 bases and J gave up 0 bases, with 17 bases separating them. The CDR3 is CASSIDHRRTEYQETQYF. The CDR3, as DNA: TGTGCCAGTAGTATAGATCACCGCAGGACAGAGTACCAAGAGACCCAGTACTTC.

The chain joins TRBV5-1 to TRBJ1-2, with 9 bases identical to TRBD1. V shed 4 bases and J 1 base; nucleotides not matched to a gene: 5. Germline V gives CDR1 SGHRS, CDR2 YFSETQ. The CDR3 is made up of 15 amino acids. Written as DNA, the CDR3 is TGCGCCAGCAGCCTCGGGACAGGGCTTAACTATGGCTACACCTTC. It codes for CASSLGTGLNYGYTF. The complete variable domain, with remaining parts taken from reference TRBV5-1 and TRBJ1-2, reads KAGVTQTPRYLIKTRGQQVTLSCSPISGHRSVSWYQQTPGQGLQFLFEYFSETQRNKGNFPGRFSGRQFSNSRSEMNVSTLELGDSALYLCASSLGTGLNYGYTFGSGTRLTVV.

J is TRBJ2-3 and V is TRBV5-4; D not resolved. Germline CDR1 is SGHNT and CDR2 is YYREEE (reference sequence). The CDR3 spans 16 residues. V lost 6 bases to trimming and J lost 2 bases, with 19 bases between them. CDR3 residues: CASNPSPLSSTDTQYF. Here the CDR3 DNA reads TGTGCCAGCAACCCCTCACCTCTGAGTTCCACAGATACGCAGTATTTT.

With respect to this clone: Germline and junction disagree at one end, which may indicate a read error. The chain combines TRBV11-1 with TRBJ2-1; the match to TRBD2 covers 9 bases. The CDR3 loop spans 14 amino acids. Germline CDR1 and CDR2: SGHAT and FQDESV (reference sequence). Written as DNA, the CDR3 is TGTGCCAGCAGCCGAAGTAGCGGGAGCTTCTCGGAGATCTTC. Translating gives CASSRSSGSFSEIF.

This clone was detected only a few times. The chain carries TRBV7-2 and TRBJ1-2; D unresolved. This CDR3 comprises 13 residues. Trimming pared 1 base from V and 8 bases from J, leaving 11 bases between. Germline assignment: CDR1 SGHTA and CDR2 FQGNSA. CDR3 sequence: CASSLVGYSGYTF. The CDR3, as DNA: TGTGCCAGCAGCTTAGTAGGGTACTCAGGCTACACCTTC.

The genes are TRBV19 and TRBJ2-7; TRBD1 agrees at 8 bases. The junction had 5 bases not matched to a gene; V was cut back by 4 bases and J by 0 bases. Germline values: CDR1 LNHDA, CDR2 SQIVND (reference sequence). The CDR3 has 15 residues. The CDR3 DNA reads TGTGCCAGTAGTAAGGTGGGGACAGGCTCCTACGAGCAGTACTTC. Its protein is CASSKVGTGSYEQYF.

The chain recombines TRBV5-4 with TRBJ1-2; D is perhaps TRBD1 (5 bases). There are 15 residues in the CDR3. V dropped 4 bases and J dropped 3 bases, with 16 bases sitting between them. The germline gives CDR1 SGHNT, CDR2 YYREEE (reference sequence). The CDR3 bases are TGTGCCAGCAGCACCCGGACCGGGGCCGACTATGGCTACACCTTC. It specifies CASSTRTGADYGYTF.

V is TRBV6-4 and J is TRBJ1-5, with 8 bases fitting TRBD1. Germline V gives CDR1 MRHNA, CDR2 SNTAGT. CDR3 length: 16 residues. V shed 0 bases, J shed 6 bases, and the junction held 7 bases outside the gene matches. The CDR3 nucleotides are TGTGCCAGCAGTGACTCGAACGCAGGGGGCTCTCAGCCCCAGCATTTT. Translated, it gives CASSDSNAGGSQPQHF.

Comments on this clone: Relative to the germline gene, one junction end is altered; a read error may explain this. V gene TRBV28 combines with J gene TRBJ2-7; TRBD1 matches 7 bases. This CDR3 is 15 amino acids long. CDR1 is MDHEN, CDR2 SYDVKM, per germline. The DNA of the CDR3 is TGCGCAGCCCTTGGGGCCGGGACAGCCTCCTACGAGCAGTACTTC. Protein sequence: CAALGAGTASYEQYF.

V is TRBV7-8 and J is TRBJ1-5, with TRBD1 identical over 9 bases. The CDR3 runs to 17 residues. V lost 0 bases to trimming and J lost 6 bases; unmatched junction nucleotides: 9. Per the germline V gene, CDR1 is SGHVS and CDR2 is FQNEAQ. CDR3: CASSLAVVYRGPQPQHF. As DNA, the CDR3 is TGTGCCAGCAGCTTAGCAGTGGTTTACAGGGGGCCTCAGCCCCAGCATTTT.

V is TRBV19 and J is TRBJ2-6, with D possibly matching TRBD1 (5 bases). CDR1 and CDR2 (germline): LNHDA, SQIVND (reference sequence). The CDR3 is made up of 15 amino acids. Trimming took 7 bases from V and 0 from J, leaving 10 bases between them. The CDR3 spells CASKVGRSGANVLTF. CDR3 coding DNA: TGTGCCAGTAAAGTGGGGCGCTCTGGGGCCAACGTCCTGACTTTC.

This clone was observed once. The chain couples TRBV28 to TRBJ1-1; D might be TRBD1 (6 bases). The ends were cut back, 3 bases at V and 6 bases at J, with 20 bases in the middle. In germline, CDR1 is MDHEN, CDR2 SYDVKM. The CDR3 runs 16 residues. In nucleotides, the CDR3 is TGTGCCAGCAGTTTGGGACCGGGACACTCAAACGCTGAAGCTTTCTTT. This gives the protein CASSLGPGHSNAEAFF.

V gene TRBV28 combines with J gene TRBJ2-5, with D tentatively TRBD2 (6 bases). The CDR3 has 14 residues. Germline V gene sequence: CDR1 MDHEN, CDR2 SYDVKM. V lost 7 bases and J 0 bases, leaving 12 bases between the germline ends. CDR3 in amino acids: CASKPGVYQETQYF. CDR3 bases: TGTGCCAGCAAACCGGGGGTGTACCAAGAGACCCAGTACTTC.

The chain carries TRBV7-3 and TRBJ1-1; D uncertain. V gave up 1 base and J gave up 1 base, with 4 bases separating them. CDR1 and CDR2 (germline): SGHTA, FQGTGA. This CDR3 comprises 13 residues. CDR3 bases: TGTGCCAGCAGCTTAAATGCGAACACTGAAGCTTTCTTT. Residues: CASSLNANTEAFF.

The chain couples TRBV18 to TRBJ2-2; possible D gene TRBD2, 7 bases. V was trimmed by 0 bases and J by 0 bases, leaving 11 bases between them. CDR1 KGHSH and CDR2 LQKENI come from the germline V gene. The CDR3 is 17 residues long. The DNA of the CDR3 is TGTGCCAGCTCACCACCGGGGGGGCTCGCGAACACCGGGGAGCTGTTTTTT. It encodes CASSPPGGLANTGELFF.